The clone carrying this T cell receptor beta chain was counted only a few times. What it recognizes is unknown. In every case, the donor was a healthy Caucasian. Germline CDR1 is SNHLY and CDR2 is FYNNEI. The length of the CDR3 is 15 residues. Deletions cut 5 bases from V and 6 bases from J, with 16 bases between. These data are taken from a study of identical twins. Study-level findings and limits: Among beta out-of-frame sequences, excess sharing between twins appeared weaker.

From the 5' RACE reads, TCRdb called clonotypes with MiXCR, one entry per CDR3 protein. The sample carries fewer than 250,000 distinct CDR3 sequences, around 8% recorded once. These data are also associated with another study on yellow fever vaccine responses in identical twins.

The source of this sequence is a woman between 18 and 29 years old in good health. Material: memory (CD45RO+) T cells sorted from blood. The chain carries TRBV2 and TRBJ2-2, with D perhaps TRBD1 (5 bases). The CDR3 DNA reads TGTGCCAGCAGTCTCAGGGTAATAGGATCCGGGGAGCTGTTTTTT. It translates to CASSLRVIGSGELFF. Complete variable domain (other parts from reference TRBV2 and TRBJ2-2): EPEVTQTPSHQVTQMGQEVILRCVPISNHLYFYWYRQILGQKVEFLVSFYNNEISEKSEIFDDQFSVERPDGSNFTLKIRSTKLEDSAMYFCASSLRVIGSGELFFGEGSRLTVL.